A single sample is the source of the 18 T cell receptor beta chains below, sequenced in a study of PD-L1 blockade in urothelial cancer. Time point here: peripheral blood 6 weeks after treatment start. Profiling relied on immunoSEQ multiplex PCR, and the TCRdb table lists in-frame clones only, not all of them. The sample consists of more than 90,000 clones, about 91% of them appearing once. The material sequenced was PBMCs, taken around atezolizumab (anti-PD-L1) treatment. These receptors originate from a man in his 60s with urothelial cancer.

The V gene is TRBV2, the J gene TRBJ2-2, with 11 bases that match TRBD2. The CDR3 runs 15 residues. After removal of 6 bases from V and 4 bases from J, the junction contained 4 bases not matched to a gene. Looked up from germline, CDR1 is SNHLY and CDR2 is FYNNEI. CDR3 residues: CASRIAGGGTGELFF. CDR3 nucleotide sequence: TGTGCCAGCAGAATAGCGGGGGGGGGCACCGGGGAGCTGTTTTTT.

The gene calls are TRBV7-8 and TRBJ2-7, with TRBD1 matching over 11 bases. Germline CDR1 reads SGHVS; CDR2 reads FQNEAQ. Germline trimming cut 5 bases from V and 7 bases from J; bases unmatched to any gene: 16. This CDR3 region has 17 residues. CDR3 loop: CASSPQRGQGGRREQYF. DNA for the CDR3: TGTGCCAGCAGCCCTCAAAGGGGACAGGGGGGACGGCGGGAGCAGTACTTC.

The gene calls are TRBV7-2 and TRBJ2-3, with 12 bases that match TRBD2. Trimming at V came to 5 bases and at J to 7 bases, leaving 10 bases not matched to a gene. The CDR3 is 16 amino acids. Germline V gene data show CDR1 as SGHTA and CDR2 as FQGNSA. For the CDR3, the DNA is TGTGCCAGCAGCCTCTCTAGCGGGGGGGCCAGCTATACGCAGTATTTT. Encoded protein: CASSLSSGGASYTQYF.

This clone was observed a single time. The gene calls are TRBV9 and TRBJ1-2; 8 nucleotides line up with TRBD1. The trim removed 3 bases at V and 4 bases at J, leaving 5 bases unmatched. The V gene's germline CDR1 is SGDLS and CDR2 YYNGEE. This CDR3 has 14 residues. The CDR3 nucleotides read TGTGCCAGCAGCGATACCGGGACAGGCTATGGCTACACCTTC. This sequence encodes CASSDTGTGYGYTF.

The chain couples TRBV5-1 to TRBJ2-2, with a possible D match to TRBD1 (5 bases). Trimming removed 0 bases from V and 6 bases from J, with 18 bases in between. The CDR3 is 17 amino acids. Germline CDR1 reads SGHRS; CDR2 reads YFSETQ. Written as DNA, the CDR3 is TGCGCCAGCAGCTTGGCCGACAGTTCCATTATCTCCGGGGAGCTGTTTTTT. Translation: CASSLADSSIISGELFF.

The CDR3 bases are TGTGCCAGCAGCTCTGGACTAGGGACCTACGAGCAGTACTTC. Translated: CASSSGLGTYEQYF. V usage is TRBV4-2 and J usage is TRBJ2-7, with 7 bases that match TRBD2. Germline loops: CDR1 LGHNA, CDR2 YNFKEQ. The CDR3 consists of 14 residues. With 5 bases clipped from V and 2 bases from J, the junction kept 6 bases outside the gene matches.

In DNA form, the CDR3 reads TGCGCCAGCACGGCTAGCCGAGCCTCCTACAATGAGCAGTTCTTC. It specifies CASTASRASYNEQFF. V gene TRBV4-3 combines with J gene TRBJ2-1; tentatively, D is TRBD2 (5 bases). The CDR3 loop spans 15 amino acids. V lost 7 bases, J lost 0 bases, and 13 bases lay in between. Per germline, CDR1 LGHNA and CDR2 YSLEER.

CDR3 residues: CASSAGVWSYEQYF. Here the CDR3 DNA reads TGTGCCAGCAGTGCGGGAGTCTGGTCCTACGAGCAGTACTTC. V is TRBV6-1 and J is TRBJ2-7; tentatively, D is TRBD2 (6 bases). With 4 bases removed from V and 1 base from J, the gap between germline ends came to 11 bases. Germline V gene data show CDR1 as MNHNS and CDR2 as SASEGT. This CDR3 is built from 14 residues.

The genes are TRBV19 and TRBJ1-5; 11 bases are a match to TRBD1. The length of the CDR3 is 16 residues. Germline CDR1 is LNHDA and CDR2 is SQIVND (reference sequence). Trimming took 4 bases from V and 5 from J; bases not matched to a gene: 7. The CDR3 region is CASSKAGTGGDQPQHF. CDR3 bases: TGTGCCAGTAGTAAAGCCGGGACAGGGGGTGATCAGCCCCAGCATTTT.

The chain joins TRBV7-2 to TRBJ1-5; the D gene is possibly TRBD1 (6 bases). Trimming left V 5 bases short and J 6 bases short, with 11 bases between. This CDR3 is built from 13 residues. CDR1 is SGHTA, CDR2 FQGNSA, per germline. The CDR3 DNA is TGTGCCAGCAGCGCACAACAGGGTCAGCCCCAGCATTTT. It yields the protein CASSAQQGQPQHF.

The CDR3 DNA sequence: TGTGCCAGCAGCTTAATAACAGGGGCGTCCAAAGCTTACGAGCAGTACTTC. Its protein is CASSLITGASKAYEQYF. V gene TRBV7-8 combines with J gene TRBJ2-7, with 7 bases fitting TRBD1. Germline CDR1 reads SGHVS; CDR2 reads FQNEAQ. With 2 bases clipped from V and 4 bases from J, the junction kept 14 bases outside the gene matches. The CDR3 is 17 amino acids.

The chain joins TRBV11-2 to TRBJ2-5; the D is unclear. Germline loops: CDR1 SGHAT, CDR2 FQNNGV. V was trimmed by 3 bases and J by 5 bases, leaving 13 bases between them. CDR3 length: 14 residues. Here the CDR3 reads CASSFQTARETQYF. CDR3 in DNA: TGTGCCAGCAGCTTTCAGACCGCCAGGGAGACCCAGTACTTC.

In DNA form, the CDR3 reads TGTGCCAGTAATCCCGGGACAGGGAAGGAGCAGTACTTC. It encodes CASNPGTGKEQYF. The chain employs TRBV19 and TRBJ2-7, with TRBD1 matching over 9 bases. Germline V gives CDR1 LNHDA, CDR2 SQIVND (reference sequence). With 7 bases clipped from V and 7 bases from J, the junction kept 8 bases outside the gene matches. The CDR3 extends over 13 amino acids.

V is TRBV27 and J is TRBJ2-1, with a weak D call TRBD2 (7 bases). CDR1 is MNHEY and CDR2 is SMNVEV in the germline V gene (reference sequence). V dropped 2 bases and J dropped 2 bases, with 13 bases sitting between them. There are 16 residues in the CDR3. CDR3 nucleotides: TGTGCCAGCAGTTTAAATGGGGGGGCCCCCTACAATGAGCAGTTCTTC. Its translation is CASSLNGGAPYNEQFF.

The CDR3 DNA reads as TGTGCCAGCAGCTTGGACGACAGGGGAAGGGGCTACACCTTC. It translates to CASSLDDRGRGYTF. The chain recombines TRBV7-6 with TRBJ1-2, with 8 bases fitting TRBD1. This CDR3 is built from 14 residues. V gave up 3 bases and J gave up 8 bases; unmatched junction bases: 8. The germline V gene has CDR1 SGHVS and CDR2 FNYEAQ.

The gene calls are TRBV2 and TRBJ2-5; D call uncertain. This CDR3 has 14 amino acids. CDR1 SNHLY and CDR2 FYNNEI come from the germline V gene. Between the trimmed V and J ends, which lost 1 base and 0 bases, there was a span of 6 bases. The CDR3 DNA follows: TGTGCCAGCAGTGAAGAAGAGTACCAAGAGACCCAGTACTTC. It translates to CASSEEEYQETQYF.

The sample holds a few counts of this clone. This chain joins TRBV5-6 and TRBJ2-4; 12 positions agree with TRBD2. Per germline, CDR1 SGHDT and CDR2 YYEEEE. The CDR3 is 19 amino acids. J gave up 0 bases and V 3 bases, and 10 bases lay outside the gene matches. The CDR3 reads CASSSTSGGILLAKNIQYF. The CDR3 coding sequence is TGTGCCAGCAGCTCTACTAGCGGGGGGATCCTTCTAGCCAAAAACATTCAGTACTTC.

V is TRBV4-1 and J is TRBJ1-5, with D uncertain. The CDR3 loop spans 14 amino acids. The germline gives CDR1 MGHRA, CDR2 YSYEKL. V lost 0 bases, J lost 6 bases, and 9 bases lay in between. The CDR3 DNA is TGCGCCAGCAGCCAAGATAGTTACAGTCAGCCCCAGCATTTT. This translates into CASSQDSYSQPQHF.